The 23 T cell receptor beta chains reported below all come from one sample, sequenced in a study of siplizumab effects on memory and regulatory T cells. Here immunoSEQ multiplex PCR was the method, and the copy in TCRdb shows in-frame clones only, minus some. The profile shows 90,000 to 120,000 clones, around 92% of them singletons. Sequenced: CD4+ T cells sorted from blood. These receptors all come from a human donor in good health. Some clones in this sample may be carry-over from other donors' samples.

V and J are TRBV18 and TRBJ2-3, with D hard to call. V was pared by 5 bases and J by 5 bases, with 8 bases between. The length of the CDR3 is 12 residues. In germline, CDR1 is KGHSH, CDR2 LQKENI. CDR3 DNA sequence: TGTGCCAGCTCAGTCTCGGTAGATACGCAGTATTTT. This encodes CASSVSVDTQYF. The full variable domain, completed using reference TRBV18 and TRBJ2-3, is NAGVMQNPRHLVRRRGQEARLRCSPMKGHSHVYWYRQLPEEGLKFMVYLQKENIIDESGMPKERFSAEFPKEGPSILRIQQVVRGDSAAYFCASSVSVDTQYFGPGTRLTVL.

This clone was counted a few times. The J gene is TRBJ1-5, the V gene TRBV30; TRBD1 is a possible D gene (6 bases). V shed 2 bases and J shed 4 bases, with 12 bases lying between them. This CDR3 is 14 amino acids long. CDR1 is GTSNPN and CDR2 is SVGIG in the germline V gene (reference sequence). The CDR3 loop reads CAWSRGTSNQPQHF. CDR3 nucleotides: TGTGCCTGGAGTAGGGGGACCTCTAATCAGCCCCAGCATTTT. The full variable domain, rest sourced from reference TRBV30 and TRBJ1-5, is SQTIHQWPATLVQPVGSPLSLECTVEGTSNPNLYWYRQAAGRGLQLLFYSVGIGQISSEVPQNLSASRPQDRQFILSSKKLLLSDSGFYLCAWSRGTSNQPQHFGDGTRLSIL.

This chain uses TRBV11-2 with TRBJ2-7, with D possibly being TRBD2 (5 bases). This CDR3 region has 14 residues. V gave up 5 bases and J gave up 7 bases, with 18 bases separating them. The germline V gene has CDR1 SGHAT and CDR2 FQNNGV. CDR3 residues: CASSEFLAPGEQYF. CDR3 DNA: TGTGCCAGCAGCGAGTTCCTAGCACCGGGAGAGCAGTACTTC.

This chain connects TRBV12-5 to TRBJ1-1; TRBD1 might be the D (5 bases). Germline V CDR1 and CDR2: LGHNT, FRNRAP. The CDR3 spans 15 residues. Between the trimmed V and J ends, which lost 5 bases and 4 bases, there was a span of 17 bases. The CDR3 bases are TGTGCTAGTGGTGCCCGGTCCGGGGCGCTCACTGAAGCTTTCTTT. It is translated as CASGARSGALTEAFF.

The V and J genes are TRBV5-1 and TRBJ2-7, with no clear D. CDR3 length equals 15 residues. V lost 4 bases, J lost 0 bases, and 14 bases lay in between. The germline gives CDR1 SGHRS, CDR2 YFSETQ. CDR3 DNA: TGCGCCAGCAGCAGCAGTGCCACCTCCTCCTACGAGCAGTACTTC. Its translation is CASSSSATSSYEQYF.

This rearrangement joins TRBV7-9 to TRBJ1-2; D not resolved. The CDR3 length is 14 residues. Trimming left V 5 bases short and J 5 bases short, with 15 bases between. CDR1 and CDR2 from the germline V gene are SEHNR and FQNEAQ (reference sequence). The chain's CDR3 is CASSRSGDGYGYTF. DNA for the CDR3: TGTGCCAGCAGCCGAAGCGGTGACGGGTATGGCTACACCTTC.

The rearrangement uses TRBV6-1 and TRBJ1-1; no clear D gene. V lost 2 bases to trimming and J lost 0 bases, with 19 bases between them. Germline V gene data show CDR1 as MNHNS and CDR2 as SASEGT. CDR3 length: 18 residues. The CDR3 protein is CASSEPFPLRRMNTEAFF. The CDR3 bases are TGTGCCAGCAGTGAACCGTTTCCTCTGAGAAGGATGAACACTGAAGCTTTCTTT.

This chain links TRBV5-6 with TRBJ1-1; D is perhaps TRBD1 (5 bases). With 6 bases removed from V and 5 bases from J, the gap between germline ends came to 17 bases. Germline V gene sequence: CDR1 SGHDT, CDR2 YYEEEE. The CDR3 length is 14 residues. CDR3 bases: TGTGCCAGCACCCCCATGGGGCGACTGACTGAAGCTTTCTTT. Translated: CASTPMGRLTEAFF.

The chain couples TRBV6-6 to TRBJ2-1; 8 nucleotides agree with TRBD2. The CDR3 covers 13 residues. Germline loops: CDR1 MNHNY, CDR2 SVGAGI (reference sequence). V dropped 11 bases and J dropped 9; count of bases not matched to a gene: 12. This chain's CDR3 is CAGTQRAGAEQFF. In DNA, the CDR3 is TGTGCCGGCACCCAAAGAGCGGGAGCTGAGCAGTTCTTC.

The chain carries TRBV11-2 and TRBJ2-3; D unresolved. The CDR3 contains 14 residues. V was cut by 1 base and J by 6 bases, with 11 bases left in between. Germline values: CDR1 SGHAT, CDR2 FQNNGV. This CDR3 is CASSLGSDGDTQYF. The CDR3 DNA is TGTGCCAGCAGCTTAGGATCAGACGGGGATACGCAGTATTTT.

In its sample, this clone is medium-sized. The chain is built from TRBV27 and TRBJ2-7; 7 bases match TRBD1. CDR1 and CDR2 (germline): MNHEY, SMNVEV (reference sequence). This CDR3 spans 15 amino acids. V lost 3 bases, J lost 2 bases, and 7 bases stayed unmatched. The CDR3 sequence is CASSLRRTGPYEQYF. In DNA form, the CDR3 reads TGTGCCAGCAGTTTGCGGCGGACAGGCCCCTACGAGCAGTACTTC.

The chain combines TRBV7-9 with TRBJ1-3; 7 bases are a match to TRBD1. The CDR3 contains 15 residues. J gave up 4 bases and V 6 bases, and 9 bases lay outside the gene matches. The germline V gene has CDR1 SEHNR and CDR2 FQNEAQ (reference sequence). The CDR3 DNA reads as TGTGCCAGCAGTCAACCCGGGGGACAGGGAAACACCATATATTTT. As protein: CASSQPGGQGNTIYF.

The chain has TRBV14 and TRBJ2-7, with TRBD2 matching over 11 bases. Per the germline V gene, CDR1 is SGHDN and CDR2 is FVKESK. CDR3 length equals 16 residues. J was trimmed by 5 bases and V by 4 bases; bases with no gene match: 10. CDR3 DNA: TGTGCCAGCAGCCCCTATAGCGGGAGGGCCAGCAACGAGCAGTACTTC. Translation: CASSPYSGRASNEQYF.

This sequence joins TRBV7-3 and TRBJ2-3; 13 nucleotides align to TRBD2. Germline values: CDR1 SGHTA, CDR2 FQGTGA. The CDR3 is 19 amino acids. V shed 0 bases and J 4 bases; nucleotides not matched to a gene: 10. DNA for the CDR3: TGTGCCAGCAGCTTAACCGGGACTAGCGGGATCGGACGCCCAGATACGCAGTATTTT. Its protein is CASSLTGTSGIGRPDTQYF.

The chain recombines TRBV5-6 with TRBJ1-3; no clear D gene. V gave up 0 bases and J gave up 2 bases, with 15 bases separating them. The CDR3 spans 17 residues. Germline values: CDR1 SGHDT, CDR2 YYEEEE. The CDR3 is CASSLARRVTPGNTIYF. CDR3 bases: TGTGCCAGCAGCTTGGCGCGAAGGGTGACCCCTGGAAACACCATATATTTT.

The chain combines TRBV6-6 with TRBJ1-4; D gene unclear. This CDR3 contains 14 residues. V was pared by 7 bases and J by 1 base, with 10 bases between. Germline CDR1 and CDR2: MNHNY and SVGAGI (reference sequence). The CDR3 spells CASTLKGTNEKLFF. The CDR3 DNA reads as TGTGCCAGCACCCTCAAGGGAACTAATGAAAAACTGTTTTTT.

The rearrangement uses TRBV28 and TRBJ1-2; a weak D match, TRBD1 (6 bases). V was shortened by 10 bases and J by 3 bases, with 12 bases between the two germline ends. Looked up from germline, CDR1 is MDHEN and CDR2 is SYDVKM. This CDR3 is 12 amino acids long. The CDR3 DNA is TGTGCCACCCTGGACAGTCACTATGGCTACACCTTC. It yields the protein CATLDSHYGYTF.

V is TRBV5-1 and J is TRBJ1-3; D call uncertain. V lost 0 bases, J lost 3 bases, and 10 bases lay in between. The CDR3 totals 15 residues. Looked up from germline, CDR1 is SGHRS and CDR2 is YFSETQ. The CDR3 nucleotides read TGCGCCAGCAGCTTGGCCTCGTCAGATGGAAACACCATATATTTT. Its protein product is CASSLASSDGNTIYF.

J is TRBJ1-1 and V is TRBV14; a possible D gene is TRBD1 (6 bases). This CDR3 has 15 residues. Germline V gene sequence: CDR1 SGHDN, CDR2 FVKESK. V was cut by 2 bases and J by 6 bases, with 16 bases left in between. This chain's CDR3 is CASSQMTGPRAEAFF. The CDR3 coding sequence is TGTGCCAGCAGCCAAATGACAGGTCCCAGGGCTGAAGCTTTCTTT.

A single count supports this clone. The chain combines TRBV5-1 with TRBJ2-2; a possible D gene is TRBD1 (5 bases). Trimming cost V 3 bases and J 1 base, with 7 bases left between them. The length of the CDR3 is 14 residues. In germline, CDR1 is SGHRS, CDR2 YFSETQ. CDR3 residues: CASSYTGNTGELFF. The CDR3 DNA reads as TGCGCCAGCAGCTACACAGGGAACACCGGGGAGCTGTTTTTT.

The chain links TRBV28 to TRBJ1-1; D is unresolved. The CDR3 runs 14 residues. The germline V gene encodes CDR1 MDHEN and CDR2 SYDVKM. The V end was cut by 1 base, the J end by 6 bases, with 12 bases between. This CDR3 is CASSLSSSVSEAFF. CDR3 coding DNA: TGTGCCAGCAGTTTATCTAGTTCGGTCTCTGAAGCTTTCTTT.

The V gene is TRBV10-3, the J gene TRBJ2-7; 7 nucleotides match TRBD2. Trimming took 2 bases from V and 4 from J; bases not matched to a gene: 8. Germline V lookup: CDR1 ENHRY, CDR2 SYGVKD. The CDR3 sequence is 15 residues long. As DNA, the CDR3 is TGTGCCATCAGTGAGGCCGACCTGGGGGGGTACGAGCAGTACTTC. Amino acid sequence: CAISEADLGGYEQYF.

V is TRBV28 and J is TRBJ2-3; weak D call: TRBD1 (7 bases). The germline CDR1 and CDR2 sequences are MDHEN and SYDVKM. CDR3 length: 15 amino acids. The V end lost 5 bases, the J end lost 2 bases, and 14 bases lay between the germline ends. The CDR3 DNA sequence: TGTGCCAGCAGTCTTCAGGGGGGACTCACAGATACGCAGTATTTT. Its protein is CASSLQGGLTDTQYF.